This is a list of T cell receptor beta chains from one sample in a study of identical twins. TCRdb recomputed calls from the 5' RACE reads with MiXCR, one row per CDR3 protein. The sample has 460,000 or so distinct CDR3 sequences, 14% seen once. These data also featured in a second study, about yellow fever vaccine responses in identical twins.

The material sequenced was CD4+ T cells sorted from blood. The receptor set was obtained from a woman under 30 in good health. CDR3s include the opening cysteine and the closing phenylalanine or tryptophan. Each record gives: J gene, D gene, clone size, CDR3 length, V gene, CDR3 DNA, CDR3 protein. A D gene is named only where the DNA matches it firmly. The size entry is marked missing in some rows and otherwise reads once, few, many or a size class.

>TRBJ2-7|-|few|15|TRBV15
TGTGCCACCAGCAGGGGCGGGACAGCGAATTACGAGCAGTACTTC
CATSRGGTANYEQYF
>TRBJ2-2|-|-|16|TRBV6-2/TRBV6-3
TGTGCCAGCAGTTACAAGCGACAGTTAAACACCGGGGAGCTGTTTTTT
CASSYKRQLNTGELFF
>TRBJ2-1|-|-|12|TRBV6-4
TGTGCCAGCAGTGACCAAGACCGGGGGCAGTTCTTC
CASSDQDRGQFF
>TRBJ2-7|-|-|14|TRBV29-1
TGCAGCGTTGGTGGAGGGGGCCTAACCTACGAGCAGTACTTC
CSVGGGGLTYEQYF
>TRBJ2-7|TRBD1|few|14|TRBV6-5
TGTGCCAGCAGTTACGGGGACAGGGGCTACGAGCAGTACTTC
CASSYGDRGYEQYF
>TRBJ2-3|TRBD2|-|22|TRBV19
TGTGCCAGTAGTATACGCGGGCCGGGACTAGCGGGAGGGCCCGAGGGCACAGATACGCAGTATTTT
CASSIRGPGLAGGPEGTDTQYF
>TRBJ2-1|TRBD2|few|15|TRBV12-3/TRBV12-4
TGTGCCAGTACCCCCGGGACTAGCGGCTACAATGAGCAGTTCTTC
CASTPGTSGYNEQFF
>TRBJ1-4|TRBD1|-|14|TRBV20-1
TGCAGTGCTCCAGGGACAGACCTCGGTGAAAAACTGTTTTTT
CSAPGTDLGEKLFF
>TRBJ2-7|-|-|19|TRBV27
TGTGCCAGCAGTGCGAGGGAACGCGCGCGTGGAGGGCCTTCCTACGAGCAGTACTTC
CASSARERARGGPSYEQYF
>TRBJ2-7|TRBD1|-|15|TRBV4-1
TGCGCCAGCAGTCTAGACAGGGGTTACCCCTACGAGCAGTACTTC
CASSLDRGYPYEQYF
>TRBJ2-5|-|few|14|TRBV7-9
TGTGCCAGTAGCGGTGAGGGTCCAAGTGTGACCCAGTACTTC
CASSGEGPSVTQYF
>TRBJ2-5|TRBD2|few|19|TRBV25-1
TGTGCCAGCAGTGGACTCCTGGCTAGCGGGGCCTTTATCTTAGAGACCCAGTACTTC
CASSGLLASGAFILETQYF
>TRBJ2-1|TRBD2|-|20|TRBV28
TGTGCCAGCAGTGGGGCAGGGGGCGGCCTAGCGGGAGTGGTTTACAATGAGCAGTTCTTC
CASSGAGGGLAGVVYNEQFF
>TRBJ2-3|TRBD2|-|17|TRBV7-3
TGTGCCAGCAGCTCCCAGACTAGCGGGCTTAGCACAGATACGCAGTATTTT
CASSSQTSGLSTDTQYF
>TRBJ2-7|TRBD1|few|16|TRBV12-3/TRBV12-4
TGTGCCAGCAGTTTAGGGACCGGACAGGGGGTCCACGAGCAGTACTTC
CASSLGTGQGVHEQYF
>TRBJ2-1|-|-|15|TRBV9
TGTGCCAGCAGCGTACTCACCGCCTCCTACAATGAGCAGTTCTTC
CASSVLTASYNEQFF
>TRBJ2-2|TRBD2|-|14|TRBV6-2/TRBV6-3
TGTGCCACTCTAGCGGGAGGTAACACCGGGGAGCTGTTTTTT
CATLAGGNTGELFF
>TRBJ1-2|TRBD1|-|16|TRBV20-1
TGCAGTGCTAGAGTCGGGGGGACAGGGGTAGCCTATGGCTACACCTTC
CSARVGGTGVAYGYTF